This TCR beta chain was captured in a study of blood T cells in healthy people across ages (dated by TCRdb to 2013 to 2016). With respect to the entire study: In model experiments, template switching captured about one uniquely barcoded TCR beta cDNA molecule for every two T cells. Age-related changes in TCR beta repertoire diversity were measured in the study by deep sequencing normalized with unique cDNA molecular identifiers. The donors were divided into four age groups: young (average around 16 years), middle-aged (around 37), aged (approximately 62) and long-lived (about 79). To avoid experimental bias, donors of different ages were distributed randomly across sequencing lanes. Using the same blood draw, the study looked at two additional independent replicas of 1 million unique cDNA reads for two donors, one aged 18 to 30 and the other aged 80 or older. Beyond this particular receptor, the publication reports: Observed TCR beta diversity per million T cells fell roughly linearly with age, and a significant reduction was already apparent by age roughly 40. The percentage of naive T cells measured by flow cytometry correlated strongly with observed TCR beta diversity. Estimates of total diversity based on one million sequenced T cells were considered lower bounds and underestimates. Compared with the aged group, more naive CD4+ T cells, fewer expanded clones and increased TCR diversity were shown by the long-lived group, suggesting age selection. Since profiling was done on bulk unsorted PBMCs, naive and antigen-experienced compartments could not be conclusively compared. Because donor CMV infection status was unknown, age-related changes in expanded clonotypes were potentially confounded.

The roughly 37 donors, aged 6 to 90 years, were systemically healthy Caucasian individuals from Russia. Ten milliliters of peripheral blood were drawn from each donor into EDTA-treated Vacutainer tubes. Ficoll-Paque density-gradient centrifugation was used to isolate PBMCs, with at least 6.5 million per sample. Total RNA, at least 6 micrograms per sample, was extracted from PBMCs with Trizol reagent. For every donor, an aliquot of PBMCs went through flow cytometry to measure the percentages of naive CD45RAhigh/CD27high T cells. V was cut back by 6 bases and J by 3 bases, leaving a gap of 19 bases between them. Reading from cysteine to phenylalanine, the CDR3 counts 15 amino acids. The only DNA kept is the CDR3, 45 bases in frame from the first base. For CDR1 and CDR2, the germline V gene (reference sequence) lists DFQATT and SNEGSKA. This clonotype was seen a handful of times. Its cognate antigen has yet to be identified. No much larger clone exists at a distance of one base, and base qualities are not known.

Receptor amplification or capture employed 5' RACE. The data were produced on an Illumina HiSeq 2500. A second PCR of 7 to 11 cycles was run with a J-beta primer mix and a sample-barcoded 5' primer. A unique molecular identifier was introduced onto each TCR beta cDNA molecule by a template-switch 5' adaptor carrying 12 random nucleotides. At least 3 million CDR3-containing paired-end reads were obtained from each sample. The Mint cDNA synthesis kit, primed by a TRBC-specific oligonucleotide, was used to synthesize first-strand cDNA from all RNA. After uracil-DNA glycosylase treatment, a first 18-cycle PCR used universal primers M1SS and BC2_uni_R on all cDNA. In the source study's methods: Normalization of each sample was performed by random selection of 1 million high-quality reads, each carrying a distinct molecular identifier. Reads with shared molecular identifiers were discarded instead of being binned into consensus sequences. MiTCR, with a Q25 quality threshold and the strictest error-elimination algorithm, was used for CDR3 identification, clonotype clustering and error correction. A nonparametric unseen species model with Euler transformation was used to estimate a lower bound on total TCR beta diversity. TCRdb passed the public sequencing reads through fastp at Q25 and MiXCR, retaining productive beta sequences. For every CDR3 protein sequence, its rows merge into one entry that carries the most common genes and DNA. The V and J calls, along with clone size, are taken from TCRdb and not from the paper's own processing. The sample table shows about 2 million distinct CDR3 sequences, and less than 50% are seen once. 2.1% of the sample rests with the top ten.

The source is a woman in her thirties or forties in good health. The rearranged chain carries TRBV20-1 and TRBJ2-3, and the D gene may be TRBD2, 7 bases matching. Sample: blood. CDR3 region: CSASRGGARTDTQYF. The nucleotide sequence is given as TGCAGTGCCTCCCGTGGGGGGGCCCGGACAGATACGCAGTATTTT.